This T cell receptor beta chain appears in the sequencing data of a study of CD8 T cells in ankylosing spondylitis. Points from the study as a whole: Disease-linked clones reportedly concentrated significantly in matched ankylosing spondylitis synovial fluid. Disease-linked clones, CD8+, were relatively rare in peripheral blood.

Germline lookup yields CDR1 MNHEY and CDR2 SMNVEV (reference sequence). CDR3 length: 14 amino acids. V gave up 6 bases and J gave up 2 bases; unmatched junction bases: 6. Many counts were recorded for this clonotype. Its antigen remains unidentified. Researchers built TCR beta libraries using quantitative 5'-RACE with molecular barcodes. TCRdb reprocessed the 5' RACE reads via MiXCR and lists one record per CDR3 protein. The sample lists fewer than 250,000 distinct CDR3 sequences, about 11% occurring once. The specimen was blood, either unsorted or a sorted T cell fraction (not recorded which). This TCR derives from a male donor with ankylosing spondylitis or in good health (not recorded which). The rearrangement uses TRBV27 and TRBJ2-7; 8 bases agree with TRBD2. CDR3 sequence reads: CASSYNSGAYEQYF. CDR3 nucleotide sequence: TGTGCCAGCAGCTATAATAGCGGGGCCTACGAGCAGTACTTC.